Below are 22 T cell receptor beta chains sequenced from a single sample in a study of cytomegalovirus exposure and HLA in healthy donors. A multiplex PCR was run with 60 Vbeta primers and 13 Jbeta primers. Some clones are missing from TCRdb's copy, which holds only in-frame ones; the method was immunoSEQ multiplex PCR. The data hold nearly 200,000 clones, with around 83% observed a single time. The sample comprised PBMCs. These receptors all come from a woman aged 45 to 65 in good health and CMV-seropositive.

The chain uses TRBV15 and TRBJ1-2; 9 nucleotides line up with TRBD1. The germline CDR1 and CDR2 sequences are LNHNV and YYDKDF (reference sequence). The junction had 3 bases not matched to a gene; V was cut back by 0 bases and J by 4 bases. The CDR3 contains 15 residues. CDR3 bases: TGTGCCACCAGCAGAGAGAGGACAGGGGTCTATGGCTACACCTTC. This encodes CATSRERTGVYGYTF.

The chain has TRBV10-3 and TRBJ2-7, with no clear D. The V end was cut by 3 bases, the J end by 1 base, with 7 bases between. The CDR3 is 13 residues long. In germline, CDR1 is ENHRY, CDR2 SYGVKD. In nucleotides, the CDR3 is TGTGCCATCAGTGACCCCTTGTCCTACGAGCAGTACTTC. This gives the protein CAISDPLSYEQYF.

This clone was seen a handful of times. The junction departs from germline at one end; a sequencing error may be responsible. V gene TRBV7-9 combines with J gene TRBJ2-1; D gene unclear. Germline CDR1 and CDR2: SEHNR and FQNEAQ (reference sequence). The CDR3 extends over 16 amino acids. Written as DNA, the CDR3 is TGTTCCAGCAGCTTAGGATCTGCCAGATCCTACAATGAGCAGTTCTTC. It codes for CSSSLGSARSYNEQFF.

The J gene is TRBJ1-6, the V gene TRBV5-6; 9 bases match TRBD1. The ends lost 5 bases at V and 6 bases at J; junction bases unmatched: 3. The CDR3 covers 14 residues. The V gene's germline CDR1 is SGHDT and CDR2 YYEEEE. CDR3 nucleotide sequence: TGTGCCAGCAGTCGGACAGGGGCTAATTCACCCCTCCACTTT. Protein sequence: CASSRTGANSPLHF.

The V and J genes are TRBV6-6 and TRBJ2-3; unclear D gene. This CDR3 region has 11 residues. CDR1 and CDR2 (germline): MNHNY, SVGAGI (reference sequence). The ends were cut back, 2 bases at V and 6 bases at J, with 3 bases in the middle. CDR3 region: CASSYEDTQYF. The CDR3 DNA reads TGTGCCAGCAGTTACGAGGATACGCAGTATTTT.

Concerning this clone itself: At one boundary the junction diverges from the germline segment, which might be a read error. The V and J genes are TRBV28 and TRBJ1-2, with D perhaps TRBD1 (5 bases). This CDR3 spans 14 amino acids. Germline loops: CDR1 MDHEN, CDR2 SYDVKM. CDR3 sequence reads: CASSLGRSLYGYIF. DNA for the CDR3: TGTGCCAGCAGTTTGGGGCGGTCACTATATGGCTACATCTTC.

CDR3 DNA sequence: TGTGCCAGCTCACCGCTCCTACAGGGAACTAATGAAAAACTGTTTTTT. It codes for CASSPLLQGTNEKLFF. The chain couples TRBV18 to TRBJ1-4; a possible D gene is TRBD1 (6 bases). CDR3 size: 16 residues. Germline assignment: CDR1 KGHSH and CDR2 LQKENI. The V end was cut by 3 bases, the J end by 1 base, with 12 bases between.

The chain employs TRBV9 and TRBJ1-5, with D unresolved. CDR1 and CDR2 (germline): SGDLS, YYNGEE. This CDR3 comprises 14 residues. Trimming pared 0 bases from V and 2 bases from J, leaving 6 bases between. CDR3 amino acids: CASSVAGGNQPQHF. The CDR3 DNA reads TGTGCCAGCAGCGTAGCGGGTGGCAATCAGCCCCAGCATTTT.

The rearrangement uses TRBV9 and TRBJ1-6; D might be TRBD1 (6 bases). V lost 0 bases to trimming and J lost 5 bases, with 9 bases between them. Per germline, CDR1 SGDLS and CDR2 YYNGEE. CDR3 length: 15 residues. The CDR3 spells CASSVVGADNSPLHF. DNA of the CDR3: TGTGCCAGCAGCGTAGTGGGGGCGGATAATTCACCCCTCCACTTT.

The chain joins TRBV15 to TRBJ2-3; 8 nucleotides match TRBD2. V trimming: 3 bases; J trimming: 1 base; junction bases outside the gene matches: 6. Germline CDR1 and CDR2: LNHNV and YYDKDF (reference sequence). The CDR3 covers 16 residues. This chain's CDR3 is CATSSNSGGGTDTQYF. The CDR3 DNA sequence: TGTGCCACCAGCAGCAATTCGGGGGGGGGCACAGATACGCAGTATTTT. The entire variable domain, with the rest obtained from reference TRBV15 and TRBJ2-3, is as follows: DAMVIQNPRYQVTQFGKPVTLSCSQTLNHNVMYWYQQKSSQAPKLLFHYYDKDFNNEADTPDNFQSRRPNTSFCFLDIRSPGLGDTAMYLCATSSNSGGGTDTQYFGPGTRLTVL.

V and J are TRBV2 and TRBJ1-1; D remains unclear. Looked up from germline, CDR1 is SNHLY and CDR2 is FYNNEI. Trimming left V 6 bases short and J 0 bases short, with 8 bases between. The CDR3 totals 13 residues. The chain's CDR3 is CASREPLNTEAFF. The CDR3 nucleotides are TGTGCCAGCAGGGAGCCATTGAACACTGAAGCTTTCTTT.

This chain joins TRBV5-6 and TRBJ2-1; unclear D gene. Germline-derived CDR1 and CDR2 are SGHDT and YYEEEE. The length of the CDR3 is 12 residues. Trimming cost V 4 bases and J 7 bases, with 9 bases left between them. The CDR3 nucleotides read TGTGCCAGCAGCGCCGCTAAGAATGAGCAGTTCTTC. It yields the protein CASSAAKNEQFF. The full variable domain, in which reference TRBV5-6 and TRBJ2-1 provide the parts outside the CDR3, is DAGVTQSPTHLIKTRGQQVTLRCSPKSGHDTVSWYQQALGQGPQFIFQYYEEEERQRGNFPDRFSGHQFPNYSSELNVNALLLGDSALYLCASSAAKNEQFFGPGTRLTVL.

This clone appeared a single time. The chain carries TRBV30 and TRBJ2-1; TRBD2 aligns across 7 bases. The CDR3 spans 15 residues. The germline CDR1 and CDR2 sequences are GTSNPN and SVGIG (reference sequence). The V and J ends lost 2 bases and 0 bases, in that order; junction bases with no gene match: 4. CDR3 region: CAWSRWEGSYNEQFF. CDR3 sequence (DNA): TGTGCCTGGAGTAGGTGGGAGGGCTCCTACAATGAGCAGTTCTTC. Drawing the rest from reference TRBV30 and TRBJ2-1, the complete variable domain is SQTIHQWPATLVQPVGSPLSLECTVEGTSNPNLYWYRQAAGRGLQLLFYSVGIGQISSEVPQNLSASRPQDRQFILSSKKLLLSDSGFYLCAWSRWEGSYNEQFFGPGTRLTVL.

In its sample, this clone was seen a few times. This chain joins TRBV28 and TRBJ2-5, with 9 bases fitting TRBD1. J lost 2 bases, V lost 10 bases, and 11 bases had no gene match. This CDR3 spans 15 amino acids. The germline gives CDR1 MDHEN, CDR2 SYDVKM. DNA for the CDR3: TGTGCCACCCATCCCGTGACAGGGGGTCAAGAGACCCAGTACTTC. It yields the protein CATHPVTGGQETQYF.

The chain has TRBV5-1 and TRBJ2-7; 8 nucleotides agree with TRBD2. V lost 3 bases, J lost 0 bases, and 8 bases stayed unmatched. CDR1 is SGHRS, CDR2 YFSETQ, per germline. The CDR3 length is 16 residues. The CDR3 DNA reads TGCGCCAGCAGCTCGGGAGGGGGAGGGCCCTCCTACGAGCAGTACTTC. Encoded protein: CASSSGGGGPSYEQYF.

This clone was counted a few times. V usage is TRBV28 and J usage is TRBJ1-2; D unclear. The V end lost 2 bases, the J end lost 8 bases, and 15 bases lay between the germline ends. The CDR3 sequence is 14 residues long. Germline assignment: CDR1 MDHEN and CDR2 SYDVKM. CDR3 amino acids: CASSLRDLSGGYTF. In nucleotides, the CDR3 is TGTGCCAGCAGTTTACGTGACCTGTCGGGAGGCTACACCTTC.

V is TRBV5-1 and J is TRBJ2-7; D not certain. Germline V gene sequence: CDR1 SGHRS, CDR2 YFSETQ. The length of the CDR3 is 15 residues. Trimming stripped 5 bases from V and 2 bases from J, with 17 bases between. The CDR3 loop is CASRIRITPPYEQYF. In DNA form, the CDR3 reads TGCGCCAGCAGGATACGAATAACTCCCCCCTACGAGCAGTACTTC.

V gene TRBV10-2 combines with J gene TRBJ2-1; 12 bases line up with TRBD1. Losses at the gene ends were 4 bases for V and 8 bases for J; bases not matched to a gene: 9. The CDR3 loop spans 16 amino acids. Germline CDR1 reads WSHSY; CDR2 reads SAAADI. The CDR3 nucleotides are TGCGCCAGCAGTGTGTCCGGGACAGGGGGCTGGGATGAGCAGTTCTTC. Translation gives CASSVSGTGGWDEQFF.

With regard to this clone: Other nucleotide sequences from this sample produce the same CDR3. The chain links TRBV5-1 to TRBJ2-5; maybe TRBD2 (5 bases). The V end lost 0 bases, the J end lost 5 bases, and 11 bases lay between the germline ends. The CDR3 loop spans 14 amino acids. Germline CDR1 SGHRS, CDR2 YFSETQ. CDR3 nucleotides: TGCGCCAGCAGCTTGGCCCCGGGCGGGGAGACCCAGTACTTC. Its translation is CASSLAPGGETQYF.

The CDR3: CASSQDMRAGELFF. The CDR3 region has the DNA TGTGCCAGCAGCCAAGATATGAGAGCCGGGGAGCTGTTTTTT. V usage is TRBV14 and J usage is TRBJ2-2; D gene unclear. Germline V gene lookup returns CDR1 SGHDN and CDR2 FVKESK. This CDR3 has 14 residues. V lost 0 bases and J 6 bases, leaving 8 bases between the germline ends. Full variable domain (missing parts from reference TRBV14 and TRBJ2-2): EAGVTQFPSHSVIEKGQTVTLRCDPISGHDNLYWYRRVMGKEIKFLLHFVKESKQDESGMPNNRFLAERTGGTYSTLKVQPAELEDSGVYFCASSQDMRAGELFFGEGSRLTVL.

This clone was seen a single time. J is TRBJ1-5 and V is TRBV6-6, with 7 bases identical to TRBD1. Germline CDR1 reads MNHNY; CDR2 reads SVGAGI (reference sequence). After removal of 6 bases from V and 1 base from J, the junction contained 9 bases not matched to a gene. The CDR3 consists of 16 residues. The CDR3 DNA reads as TGTGCCAGCAGCTACAGGGGAACAAGGAGCAATCAGCCCCAGCATTTT. Translation gives CASSYRGTRSNQPQHF.

The V gene is TRBV4-1, the J gene TRBJ1-5; D uncertain. The germline CDR1 and CDR2 sequences are MGHRA and YSYEKL. Between the trimmed V and J ends, which lost 0 bases and 9 bases, there was a span of 9 bases. There are 13 residues in the CDR3. CDR3 nucleotide sequence: TGCGCCAGCAGCCAAGAGCTCCGCGGGCCCCAGCATTTT. Amino acids: CASSQELRGPQHF.